The 10 T cell receptor beta chains below all came from one sample that was sequenced in a study of T-cell reconstitution after alpha-beta-depleted transplantation in children. Researchers prepared the TCRbeta library using unique molecular identifiers, the study reports. From the PCR reads, TCRdb called clonotypes with MiXCR, one entry per CDR3 protein. The table has under 850,000 distinct CDR3 sequences, about an eighth seen once. Sequencing used PBMCs, obtained before TCRalphabeta/CD19-depleted stem cell transplant. These receptors were taken from a girl aged 2 to 9 with congenital amegakaryocytic thrombocytopenia, due to receive a stem cell transplant.

This clonotype was recorded at least ten times. The CDR3 DNA reads as TGTGCCAGCAGCGCCGTCATTGACAGGTGGCAAGAGACCCAGTACTTC. Its translation: CASSAVIDRWQETQYF. The V call is TRBV9, the J call TRBJ2-5, with D perhaps TRBD1 (6 bases). Germline lookup yields CDR1 SGDLS and CDR2 YYNGEE. The CDR3 is 16 residues long. V was trimmed by 3 bases and J by 2 bases, leaving 17 bases between them. Based on the CDR3 plus reference TRBV9 and TRBJ2-5, the full variable domain is DSGVTQTPKHLITATGQRVTLRCSPRSGDLSVYWYQQSLDQGLQFLIQYYNGEERAKGNILERFSAQQFPDLHSELNLSSLELGDSALYFCASSAVIDRWQETQYFGPGTRLLVL.

This clonotype was seen more than once but under ten times. This rearrangement joins TRBV25-1 to TRBJ2-1, with a tentative D call TRBD1 (5 bases). V was pared by 2 bases and J by 7 bases, with 15 bases between. CDR3 length equals 15 residues. Germline CDR1 MGHDK, CDR2 SYGVNS. The CDR3 spells CASSEPGFIENEQFF. The CDR3 DNA is TGTGCCAGCAGTGAACCAGGGTTTATAGAAAATGAGCAGTTCTTC.

The V call is TRBV29-1, the J call TRBJ2-3; 12 nucleotides align to TRBD1. This CDR3 spans 14 amino acids. Germline V lookup: CDR1 SQVTM, CDR2 ANQGSEA. J lost 6 bases, V lost 4 bases, and 5 bases had no gene match. This chain's CDR3 is CSVGGTGGADTQYF. The CDR3 DNA is TGCAGCGTTGGTGGGACAGGGGGCGCGGATACGCAGTATTTT.

This clonotype was found a few times. This sequence joins TRBV5-5 and TRBJ2-3; TRBD2 agrees at 8 bases. The CDR3 extends over 15 amino acids. The V gene's germline CDR1 is SGHKS and CDR2 YYEKEE (reference sequence). J gave up 7 bases and V 1 base, and 8 bases lay outside the gene matches. CDR3 protein: CASSLSASGRYTQYF. In nucleotides, the CDR3 is TGTGCCAGCAGCTTGTCGGCTAGCGGGCGATATACGCAGTATTTT.

This clonotype has a handful of counts. This chain connects TRBV5-1 to TRBJ2-5; 15 nucleotides agree with TRBD2. V dropped 4 bases and J dropped 4; count of bases not matched to a gene: 14. There are 19 residues in the CDR3. Germline values: CDR1 SGHRS, CDR2 YFSETQ. CDR3 bases: TGCGCCAGCAGCCCTCACGTGGGACTAGCGGGAGGACTAAGAGAGACCCAGTACTTC. Protein product: CASSPHVGLAGGLRETQYF.

This clonotype showed up many times. The J gene is TRBJ2-1, the V gene TRBV5-6, with D perhaps matching TRBD2 (5 bases). CDR1 and CDR2 (germline): SGHDT, YYEEEE. The ends were cut back, 7 bases at V and 9 bases at J, with 17 bases in the middle. The CDR3 sequence is 13 residues long. CDR3 region: CASSIASGGEQFF. The CDR3 nucleotides are TGTGCCAGCTCTATAGCGTCTGGTGGTGAGCAGTTCTTC. Full variable domain (rest looked up from reference TRBV5-6 and TRBJ2-1): DAGVTQSPTHLIKTRGQQVTLRCSPKSGHDTVSWYQQALGQGPQFIFQYYEEEERQRGNFPDRFSGHQFPNYSSELNVNALLLGDSALYLCASSIASGGEQFFGPGTRLTVL.

This clonotype was seen a handful of times. The chain joins TRBV20-1 to TRBJ2-1; D is uncertain. The germline V gene has CDR1 DFQATT and CDR2 SNEGSKA (reference sequence). The CDR3 is made up of 17 amino acids. V was trimmed by 0 bases and J by 4 bases, leaving 19 bases between them. CDR3 bases: TGCAGTGCTAGAGACGAATCATGGAAATCATATTACAATGAGCAGTTCTTC. As protein: CSARDESWKSYYNEQFF.

Of note for this clonotype: A much larger clone lies one base from this, so it may be a read error. This chain links TRBV4-1 with TRBJ1-2, with D uncertain. In germline, CDR1 is MGHRA, CDR2 YSYEKL. This CDR3 spans 16 amino acids. CDR3 protein: CASSRPTAGSNYGDTF. The CDR3 DNA reads as TGCGCCAGCAGCCGACCAACAGCGGGGTCTAACTATGGCGACACCTTC.

This clonotype showed up many times. The chain joins TRBV20-1 to TRBJ2-5; TRBD2 matches at 12 bases. This CDR3 contains 17 residues. Germline CDR1 DFQATT, CDR2 SNEGSKA (reference sequence). V shed 0 bases and J 5 bases; nucleotides not matched to a gene: 10. The CDR3, as DNA: TGCAGTGCTAGAGACGTGATAACTAGCGGGAGGCATGAGACCCAGTACTTC. Its translation is CSARDVITSGRHETQYF.

The chain joins TRBV5-1 to TRBJ2-2, with 8 bases matching TRBD2. V gave up 7 bases and J gave up 6 bases; unmatched junction bases: 5. Germline-derived CDR1 and CDR2 are SGHRS and YFSETQ. The CDR3 length is 13 residues. Here the CDR3 DNA reads TGCGCCAGCGGTCTAGCGGGTCCCGGGGAGCTGTTTTTT. Translation: CASGLAGPGELFF.